These 9 T cell receptor beta chains share one sample of origin, sequenced in a study of CD8+CD57+ T cells in acquired aplastic anemia. Genomic DNA served as template for TCR beta VDJ and CDR3 profiling. TCRdb processed the reads anew with MiXCR; each CDR3 protein has one entry. Of tens of thousands of distinct CDR3 sequences listed, about 45% were seen once; the top ten hold 66%. The sequenced material came from sorted CD4+, CD8+, or CD8+CD57+ T cells (not recorded which) from PBMCs. All receptors derive from a human donor in good health, serving as a control.

The CDR3 region is CSVERGNDLEQYF. CDR3 coding DNA: TGCAGCGTTGAGCGGGGTAACGACCTCGAGCAGTACTTC. V and J are TRBV29-1 and TRBJ2-7; weak D call: TRBD2 (6 bases). Deletions cut 3 bases from V and 6 bases from J, with 15 bases between. From germline, CDR1 is SQVTM and CDR2 ANQGSEA. The CDR3 covers 13 residues.

Many counts were recorded for this clonotype. V gene TRBV7-9 combines with J gene TRBJ2-5, with D tentatively TRBD2 (5 bases). There are 14 residues in the CDR3. CDR1 and CDR2 (germline): SEHNR, FQNEAQ (reference sequence). The V end lost 1 base, the J end lost 0 bases, and 6 bases lay between the germline ends. In nucleotides, the CDR3 is TGTGCCAGCAGCTTAGAGGAGGACCAAGAGACCCAGTACTTC. Its protein product is CASSLEEDQETQYF.

This clonotype was seen repeatedly, ten times or more. This rearrangement joins TRBV12-3 or TRBV12-4 to TRBJ2-5, with D maybe TRBD2 (6 bases). This CDR3 contains 12 residues. V gave up 8 bases and J gave up 5 bases, with 12 bases separating them. CDR3: CASGGPGETQYF. As DNA, the CDR3 is TGTGCCAGCGGAGGGCCCGGGGAGACCCAGTACTTC.

Ten or more counts support this clonotype. The chain couples TRBV19 to TRBJ2-3; 8 bases are a match to TRBD1. Germline V CDR1 and CDR2: LNHDA, SQIVND (reference sequence). The CDR3 contains 13 residues. J was trimmed by 7 bases and V by 7 bases; bases with no gene match: 7. The CDR3 region is CASNQGAIYTQYF. CDR3 in DNA: TGTGCCAGTAACCAGGGGGCGATTTATACGCAGTATTTT.

This clonotype was observed at least ten times. The rearrangement joins TRBV15 to TRBJ1-2; D gene unclear. This CDR3 comprises 13 residues. Trimming took 1 base from V and 2 from J, leaving 5 bases between them. CDR1 LNHNV and CDR2 YYDKDF come from the germline V gene (reference sequence). DNA for the CDR3: TGTGCCACCAGCAGAGGAGGGAACTATGGCTACACCTTC. Its protein product is CATSRGGNYGYTF.

The sample holds many counts of this clonotype. This chain joins TRBV12-3 or TRBV12-4 and TRBJ1-1; D is uncertain. The V and J ends lost 7 bases and 5 bases respectively, with 8 bases between them. There are 11 residues in the CDR3. DNA for the CDR3: TGTGCCAGCAAAGTCGGAACTGAAGCTTTCTTT. Its protein product is CASKVGTEAFF.

The chain is built from TRBV7-9 and TRBJ2-2; D is uncertain. The CDR3 spans 12 residues. Germline V CDR1 and CDR2: SEHNR, FQNEAQ (reference sequence). Trimming removed 4 bases from V and 9 bases from J, with 9 bases in between. The CDR3, as DNA: TGTGCCAGCAGCTCGATCGACTGGGAGCTGTTTTTT. It is translated as CASSSIDWELFF.

The rearrangement uses TRBV19 and TRBJ2-2, with 7 bases identical to TRBD2. V lost 11 bases, J lost 3 bases, and 9 bases stayed unmatched. The germline V gene has CDR1 LNHDA and CDR2 SQIVND (reference sequence). The CDR3 is 14 residues long. The CDR3 DNA follows: TGTGCCTGGGCGGGGGTTGCGGACACCGGGGAGCTGTTTTTT. It specifies CAWAGVADTGELFF.

The chain joins TRBV7-6 to TRBJ2-7; 8 bases map to TRBD2. V shed 5 bases and J 5 bases; nucleotides not matched to a gene: 11. The CDR3 loop spans 15 amino acids. The germline CDR1 and CDR2 sequences are SGHVS and FNYEAQ. CDR3 nucleotides: TGTGCCAGCAGCCAAGGAGCGGGAGTCCGGGACGAGCAGTACTTC. It codes for CASSQGAGVRDEQYF.